Listed below are T cell receptor beta chains from one sample, sequenced in a study of spatial heterogeneity in lung cancer. TCRdb re-called the 5' RACE reads with MiXCR, one entry per CDR3 protein. In the table there are approximately 7,500 distinct CDR3 sequences, about 3.4% of which are singletons. Source: lung tumor tissue, taken at surgery. All receptors come from a male donor with early-stage non-small cell lung cancer. Both conserved end residues are part of each CDR3. D genes are given only for firm matches. Clone size appears in some rows only: once, few, many, or a class for an expanded clone.

CASSSPTMRGHEQYF	TGCGCCAGCAGTTCTCCTACGATGAGGGGCCACGAGCAGTACTTC	TRBV5-1	NA	TRBJ2-7	many
CSASPAGGSDTQYF	TGCAGTGCTAGCCCGGCAGGAGGGTCGGATACGCAGTATTTT	TRBV20-1	NA	TRBJ2-3	many
CSAREPIAGETQYF	TGCAGTGCTAGAGAGCCCATAGCGGGAGAGACCCAGTACTTC	TRBV20-1	TRBD2	TRBJ2-5	many
CASSLGGRNTQYF	TGTGCCAGCAGCCTCGGCGGTCGAAATACGCAGTATTTT	TRBV13	NA	TRBJ2-3	many
CASGSSGGVRPSTDTQYF	TGTGCTAGTGGTTCGTCGGGAGGTGTGAGGCCTAGCACAGATACGCAGTATTTT	TRBV12-5	TRBD2	TRBJ2-3	medium-sized
CASSPTGGGSYGYTF	TGTGCCAGCAGTCCAACAGGGGGAGGGAGCTATGGCTACACCTTC	TRBV12-3/TRBV12-4	TRBD1	TRBJ1-2	medium-sized
CASSIGTTRETQYF	TGTGCCAGTAGTATCGGGACCACACGGGAGACCCAGTACTTC	TRBV19	NA	TRBJ2-5	many
CASSFSDRSSYEQYF	TGTGCCAGCAGTTTCTCGGACAGGAGCTCCTACGAGCAGTACTTC	TRBV27	TRBD1	TRBJ2-7	many
CASIAPLGTEAFF	TGTGCCAGCATTGCCCCCCTTGGAACTGAAGCTTTCTTT	TRBV6-5	NA	TRBJ1-1	many
CASSAKPGQGASGTNEKLFF	TGTGCCAGCAGTGCAAAACCGGGACAGGGGGCATCGGGCACTAATGAAAAACTGTTTTTT	TRBV6-1	TRBD1	TRBJ1-4	many
CSVEDSKNIQYF	TGCAGCGTTGAAGATAGCAAAAACATTCAGTACTTC	TRBV29-1	NA	TRBJ2-4	many
CASSQDLGRPGETQYF	TGTGCCAGCAGCCAAGATCTGGGGCGACCTGGGGAGACCCAGTACTTC	TRBV3-1	NA	TRBJ2-5	many
CASSLGLADRQFF	TGTGCCAGCAGTCTCGGACTAGCGGATCGGCAGTTCTTC	TRBV6-2/TRBV6-3	TRBD2	TRBJ2-1	many
CASSGGWNEQFF	TGTGCCAGCAGTGGTGGGTGGAATGAGCAGTTCTTC	TRBV6-2/TRBV6-3	NA	TRBJ2-1	many
CASTPGRELEAFF	TGTGCCAGCACCCCTGGCAGGGAACTAGAAGCTTTCTTT	TRBV7-2	NA	TRBJ1-1	medium-sized
CASSRGDGYTF	TGCGCCAGCAGCAGGGGGGATGGCTACACCTTC	TRBV5-1	NA	TRBJ1-2	many
CASSQGQGDNSPLHF	TGTGCCAGCAGCCAGGGACAGGGGGATAATTCACCCCTCCACTTT	TRBV6-5	TRBD1	TRBJ1-6	many
CASSEGPLSTGELFF	TGTGCCAGCAGTGAGGGGCCACTATCCACCGGGGAGCTGTTTTTT	TRBV2	NA	TRBJ2-2	medium-sized
CASSLGLAGAQETQYF	TGTGCCAGCAGCTTGGGACTAGCGGGAGCACAAGAGACCCAGTACTTC	TRBV4-2	TRBD2	TRBJ2-5	many
CASSHFLAGGISYNEQFF	TGTGCCAGCAGCCACTTTTTAGCGGGAGGCATCTCCTACAATGAGCAGTTCTTC	TRBV7-3	TRBD2	TRBJ2-1	many
CATSDSLGHNYGYTF	TGTGCCACCAGTGACTCCCTGGGGCATAACTATGGCTACACCTTC	TRBV24-1	NA	TRBJ1-2	few
CASSSGRGNAQPQHF	TGTGCCAGCAGTTCGGGCAGGGGTAACGCTCAGCCCCAGCATTTT	TRBV12-3/TRBV12-4	NA	TRBJ1-5	many
CASEATSSIREQYF	TGTGCCAGCGAAGCGACTAGCTCCATCCGCGAGCAGTACTTC	TRBV2	TRBD2	TRBJ2-7	many
CASSAGQGGTGELFF	TGTGCCAGCAGCGCGGGACAGGGGGGAACCGGGGAGCTGTTTTTT	TRBV11-3	TRBD1	TRBJ2-2	many
CASSQDRSDTQYF	TGTGCCAGCAGCCAAGATCGATCGGATACGCAGTATTTT	TRBV4-2	NA	TRBJ2-3	many
CASSSAGGVPEQYF	TGTGCCAGCAGCTCGGCGGGAGGGGTTCCCGAGCAGTACTTC	TRBV11-2	TRBD2	TRBJ2-7	many
CASSEGLGTEAFF	TGTGCCAGCAGTGAAGGGTTGGGCACTGAAGCTTTCTTT	TRBV2	NA	TRBJ1-1	many
CASSLVGPDRARESYEQYF	TGTGCCAGCAGCTTAGTGGGCCCGGACAGGGCTAGGGAGAGCTACGAGCAGTACTTC	TRBV7-7	TRBD1	TRBJ2-7	many
CASSQDFGYGYTF	TGCGCCAGCAGCCAAGATTTTGGCTATGGCTACACCTTC	TRBV4-1	NA	TRBJ1-2	many
CASVAGAGAYNEQFF	TGTGCTAGTGTTGCCGGAGCGGGTGCCTACAATGAGCAGTTCTTC	TRBV12-5	NA	TRBJ2-1	many
CASSLGPKELFF	TGTGCCAGCAGTTTAGGCCCGAAGGAGCTGTTTTTT	TRBV12-3/TRBV12-4	NA	TRBJ2-2	many
CASSPLAQGRNTEAFF	TGTGCCAGCTCACCACTTGCACAGGGACGGAACACTGAAGCTTTCTTT	TRBV18	NA	TRBJ1-1	medium-sized
CASSSWDRALQPQHF	TGTGCCAGCAGCTCGTGGGACAGGGCTCTCCAGCCCCAGCATTTT	TRBV7-3	TRBD1	TRBJ1-5	many
CASRSLGGNSNQPQHF	TGTGCCAGCAGGTCCTTAGGAGGGAACAGCAATCAGCCCCAGCATTTT	TRBV28	NA	TRBJ1-5	medium-sized
CASSLGGGGQPQHF	TGTGCCAGCAGCTTAGGTGGCGGCGGGCAGCCCCAGCATTTT	TRBV7-2	NA	TRBJ1-5	medium-sized
CASSGSGGPTDTQYF	TGTGCCAGCTCTGGTAGCGGGGGGCCCACAGATACGCAGTATTTT	TRBV6-1	TRBD2	TRBJ2-3	many
CASSPGRGNTEAFF	TGTGCCAGCAGCCCCGGACGGGGAAACACTGAAGCTTTCTTT	TRBV5-4	NA	TRBJ1-1	many
CASSGGGKTQYF	TGCGCCTCATCGGGGGGTGGAAAGACCCAGTACTTC	TRBV4-1	TRBD2	TRBJ2-5	medium-sized
CASSIAGYLGYNEQFF	TGTGCCAGTAGTATAGCCGGCTATTTGGGTTACAATGAGCAGTTCTTC	TRBV19	NA	TRBJ2-1	few
CASRPGQKNQPQHF	TGTGCCAGCAGACCCGGACAGAAAAATCAGCCCCAGCATTTT	TRBV27	NA	TRBJ1-5	many
CASRLLQGAREQYF	TGTGCCAGCAGGCTGTTACAGGGGGCAAGGGAGCAGTACTTC	TRBV6-5	TRBD1	TRBJ2-7	medium-sized
CASSRQGQDTEAFF	TGTGCCAGCAGTCGACAGGGCCAGGACACTGAAGCTTTCTTT	TRBV3-1	TRBD1	TRBJ1-1	many
CSASPGTSGYEQYF	TGCAGTGCTAGCCCCGGGACTAGCGGATACGAGCAGTACTTC	TRBV20-1	TRBD2	TRBJ2-7	many
CATSDPLAGKTDTQYF	TGTGCCACCAGTGATCCGCTAGCGGGAAAGACAGATACGCAGTATTTT	TRBV24-1	TRBD2	TRBJ2-3	many
CASSSAGETQYF	TGCGCCAGTTCCTCCGCGGGGGAGACCCAGTACTTC	TRBV23-1	NA	TRBJ2-5	many
CASSEDRNTEAFF	TGTGCCAGCAGCGAAGACAGGAACACTGAAGCTTTCTTT	TRBV6-5	NA	TRBJ1-1	medium-sized
CAWSAMGQGTDEQYF	TGTGCCTGGAGTGCGATGGGACAGGGGACCGACGAGCAGTACTTC	TRBV30	TRBD1	TRBJ2-7	many
CASGLSRVYTF	TGTGCTAGTGGTTTGAGTCGGGTCTACACCTTC	TRBV12-5	NA	TRBJ1-2	many
CATSDDRGTDTQYF	TGTGCCACCAGTGATGACAGGGGCACAGATACGCAGTATTTT	TRBV24-1	TRBD1	TRBJ2-3	medium-sized
CASSQGDSPIYNEQFF	TGTGCCAGCAGCCAAGGCGACTCTCCTATTTACAATGAGCAGTTCTTC	TRBV4-2	NA	TRBJ2-1	medium-sized
CASSPGVAGGPPETQYF	TGCGCCAGCAGCCCCGGGGTAGCGGGGGGGCCTCCGGAGACCCAGTACTTC	TRBV5-1	TRBD2	TRBJ2-5	many
CASSSEPGTDTEAFF	TGTGCCAGCAGCTCAGAACCAGGGACGGACACTGAAGCTTTCTTT	TRBV7-8	NA	TRBJ1-1	many
CASSPEGLAGGRYEQYF	TGTGCCAGCAGTCCGGAGGGCCTAGCGGGAGGCCGATACGAGCAGTACTTC	TRBV6-2/TRBV6-3	TRBD2	TRBJ2-7	NA
CASSFSSANTEAFF	TGTGCCAGCAGCTTTAGCAGCGCGAACACTGAAGCTTTCTTT	TRBV7-9	NA	TRBJ1-1	many
CSAELTGGTIYF	TGCAGCGCCGAACTTACGGGGGGCACCATATATTTT	TRBV29-1	NA	TRBJ1-3	NA